What follows are 25 T cell receptor beta chains derived from one specimen sequenced in a study of response to subunit inactivated influenza vaccine listed by TCRdb under 2018. Library generation was performed with RT-PCR. Data came from an Illumina HiSeq 2500. The raw public reads went through TCRdb reprocessing: fastp at Q25, MiXCR clone calling, in-frame beta chains kept. Rows are unified per CDR3 protein, each entry keeping the most common DNA and genes. The sample includes around 200,000 distinct CDR3 sequences, with roughly 8.7% observed a single time. The ten largest clones take up 11% of the sample. The sample here was non-naive T cells sorted from PBMCs, taken on the day of vaccination. The cell subset or site tag for this specimen amounts to: memory T cell fraction. Receptors originate from a man aged 50-60 years who received an inactivated influenza vaccine. Donor details come from another sample of the same person, matched by shared clones.

Many counts were recorded for this clonotype. V is TRBV29-1 and J is TRBJ2-1; the D call may be TRBD1 or TRBD2 (5 bases each). Germline V lookup: CDR1 SQVTM, CDR2 ANQGSEA. This CDR3 comprises 13 residues. Deletions cut 6 bases from V and 7 bases from J, with 16 bases between. CDR3 DNA: TGCAGCGTCGCTCGACCCAGGGAGAATGAGCAGTTCTTC. Its protein is CSVARPRENEQFF.

The chain is built from TRBV4-2 and TRBJ1-2, with no clear D. There are 13 residues in the CDR3. Germline CDR1 and CDR2: LGHNA and YNFKEQ. The V end was cut by 0 bases, the J end by 6 bases, with 8 bases between. CDR3 nucleotide sequence: TGTGCCAGCAGCCAAGATCGGTTGGATGGCTACACCTTC. Its protein product is CASSQDRLDGYTF.

This clonotype was counted a few times. The chain combines TRBV11-2 with TRBJ2-1; 12 positions agree with TRBD2. Germline CDR1 is SGHAT and CDR2 is FQNNGV. The CDR3 is made up of 15 amino acids. V lost 5 bases to trimming and J lost 9 bases; unmatched junction nucleotides: 8. For the CDR3, the DNA is TGTGCCAGCAGCCCAGGACTAGCGGGGTGGTTTGAGCAGTTCTTC. The encoded protein is CASSPGLAGWFEQFF.

V gene TRBV29-1 combines with J gene TRBJ2-2, with 10 bases aligning to TRBD2. V dropped 7 bases and J dropped 3; count of bases not matched to a gene: 5. From germline, CDR1 is SQVTM and CDR2 ANQGSEA. The CDR3 consists of 14 residues. CDR3 bases: TGCAGCGGGTCGAGCGGGAGGGACACCGGGGAGCTGTTTTTT. Encoded protein: CSGSSGRDTGELFF.

This clonotype was counted ten times or more. The V and J genes are TRBV6-4 and TRBJ2-3, with D unresolved. The germline V gene encodes CDR1 MRHNA and CDR2 SNTAGT. There are 14 residues in the CDR3. With 4 bases removed from V and 6 bases from J, the gap between germline ends came to 14 bases. The CDR3 protein is CASSARPDMDTQYF. The DNA of the CDR3 is TGTGCCAGCAGTGCCCGACCAGACATGGATACGCAGTATTTT.

V and J are TRBV7-2 and TRBJ1-6; no clear D. The CDR3 extends over 14 amino acids. The V end lost 0 bases, the J end lost 10 bases, and 10 bases lay between the germline ends. CDR1 is SGHTA and CDR2 is FQGNSA in the germline V gene. This chain's CDR3 is CASSLAGSGSPLHF. The CDR3 bases are TGTGCCAGCAGCTTAGCGGGGTCCGGCTCACCCCTCCACTTT.

This clonotype was found a few times. The J gene is TRBJ2-3, the V gene TRBV9; tentatively, D is TRBD1 (6 bases). V was clipped by 4 bases and J by 4 bases, with 13 bases between them. CDR1 and CDR2 (germline): SGDLS, YYNGEE. CDR3 length equals 14 residues. CDR3 nucleotide sequence: TGTGCCAGCAGCCGGGACACTCGGGCAGATACGCAGTATTTT. This encodes CASSRDTRADTQYF.

The V gene is TRBV7-2, the J gene TRBJ1-2; 9 positions agree with TRBD1. The CDR3 contains 14 residues. The germline CDR1 and CDR2 sequences are SGHTA and FQGNSA. The trim removed 5 bases at V and 4 bases at J, leaving 5 bases unmatched. DNA for the CDR3: TGTGCCAGCAGCACGACAGGGGGTGGCTATGGCTACACCTTC. Protein: CASSTTGGGYGYTF.

This clonotype has a handful of counts. The rearrangement joins TRBV20-1 to TRBJ2-4; 7 bases align to TRBD2. Germline CDR1 reads DFQATT; CDR2 reads SNEGSKA (reference sequence). This CDR3 has 19 residues. V lost 1 base and J lost 6; bases outside the gene matches: 21. The CDR3 DNA sequence: TGCAGTGCTAGAGTGTCTGGCGGGAGTTTCAATTTTGCGGGAAACATTCAGTACTTC. It is translated as CSARVSGGSFNFAGNIQYF.

This clonotype was counted only a few times. The chain uses TRBV12-3 or TRBV12-4 and TRBJ2-3, with D perhaps assigned TRBD1 or TRBD2 (5 bases each). The CDR3 covers 12 residues. V was shortened by 5 bases and J by 11 bases, with 14 bases between the two germline ends. This CDR3 is CASSNPGTEQYF. CDR3 DNA: TGTGCCAGCAGTAACCCCGGGACCGAGCAGTATTTT.

The chain recombines TRBV12-3 or TRBV12-4 with TRBJ1-6, with 7 bases aligning to TRBD1. The CDR3 sequence is 15 residues long. V trimming: 8 bases; J trimming: 9 bases; junction bases outside the gene matches: 13. CDR3 nucleotide sequence: TGTGCCAGCGCCAACATACAGGGGTACGCTTCACCCCTCCACTTT. Encoded protein: CASANIQGYASPLHF.

This clonotype was seen at least ten times. The chain is built from TRBV7-2 and TRBJ2-7; tentative D call: TRBD2 (6 bases). The ends were cut back, 6 bases at V and 4 bases at J, with 16 bases in the middle. This CDR3 is 14 amino acids long. Per germline, CDR1 SGHTA and CDR2 FQGNSA. In DNA, the CDR3 is TGTGCCAGCAGTTCGGGGCGCGGGGATTACGAGCAGTACTTC. It specifies CASSSGRGDYEQYF.

The chain is built from TRBV7-2 and TRBJ2-7, with 7 bases aligning to TRBD2. Trimming removed 1 base from V and 2 bases from J; junction bases left unmatched: 5. This CDR3 is 15 amino acids long. CDR1 and CDR2 from the germline V gene are SGHTA and FQGNSA. CDR3 loop: CASSLDPSGTYEQYF. The CDR3 DNA follows: TGTGCCAGCAGCTTAGACCCCAGCGGGACCTACGAGCAGTACTTC.

The chain joins TRBV28 to TRBJ2-5; tentatively, D is TRBD1 (6 bases). The germline V gene encodes CDR1 MDHEN and CDR2 SYDVKM. V lost 8 bases and J lost 5, with 12 bases in between. The CDR3 sequence is 12 residues long. CDR3 nucleotides: TGTGCCAGCTACAGGGTGGGGGAGACCCAGTACTTC. This sequence encodes CASYRVGETQYF. Drawing the rest from reference TRBV28 and TRBJ2-5, the complete variable domain is DVKVTQSSRYLVKRTGEKVFLECVQDMDHENMFWYRQDPGLGLRLIYFSYDVKMKEKGDIPEGYSVSREKKERFSLILESASTNQTSMYLCASYRVGETQYFGPGTRLLVL.

The chain employs TRBV28 and TRBJ2-3; either TRBD1 or TRBD2 may fit D (6 bases each). The CDR3 covers 16 residues. The V and J ends lost 5 bases and 4 bases respectively, with 19 bases between them. Germline-derived CDR1 and CDR2 are MDHEN and SYDVKM. CDR3 DNA sequence: TGTGCCAGCAGTAGCCCACGGGGGCGCGGCGCAGATACGCAGTATTTT. Its protein product is CASSSPRGRGADTQYF.

This clonotype was picked up many times. The V call is TRBV15, the J call TRBJ2-7, with 8 positions matching TRBD1. The length of the CDR3 is 16 residues. Per the germline V gene, CDR1 is LNHNV and CDR2 is YYDKDF (reference sequence). With 1 base clipped from V and 5 bases from J, the junction kept 10 bases outside the gene matches. CDR3 nucleotides: TGTGCCACCAGCAGAGGAGACAGGGGATCAGGTAACGAGCAGTACTTC. It encodes CATSRGDRGSGNEQYF.

At least ten counts were recorded for this clonotype. The genes are TRBV6-5 and TRBJ1-1, with 10 bases matching TRBD1. The V gene's germline CDR1 is MNHEY and CDR2 SVGAGI. V was pared by 4 bases and J by 4 bases, with 9 bases of the junction left unmatched. This CDR3 comprises 16 residues. The CDR3 here is CASSSPGQGRLTEAFF. As DNA, the CDR3 is TGTGCCAGCAGTTCTCCGGGACAGGGGAGGCTCACTGAAGCTTTCTTT.

This clonotype was picked up many times. The V call is TRBV28, the J call TRBJ1-1; no clear D gene. Trimming shortened V by 2 bases and J by 7 bases, and 8 bases separated the two germline ends. The germline CDR1 and CDR2 sequences are MDHEN and SYDVKM. The CDR3 totals 12 residues. The CDR3 DNA reads as TGTGCCAGCAGTTTAGTCCCAGGTGAAGCTTTCTTT. Translation gives CASSLVPGEAFF.

The table lists this clonotype with a few counts. V is TRBV28 and J is TRBJ2-5; D unclear. Germline V gene lookup returns CDR1 MDHEN and CDR2 SYDVKM. The CDR3 consists of 14 residues. The V gene lost 7 bases and the J gene lost 5 bases, with 17 bases spanning the gap. Here the CDR3 reads CASKSGPSVETQYF. CDR3 coding DNA: TGTGCCAGCAAGTCTGGGCCGTCTGTGGAGACCCAGTACTTC.

CDR3 sequence reads: CASSQGGGTSYEQYF. CDR3 bases: TGCGCCAGCAGCCAAGGAGGGGGGACCTCCTACGAGCAGTACTTC. This chain uses TRBV4-3 with TRBJ2-7; D possibly uses TRBD1 or TRBD2 (6 bases each). Germline-derived CDR1 and CDR2 are LGHNA and YSLEER. The V end was cut by 1 base, the J end by 0 bases, with 10 bases between. This CDR3 comprises 15 residues.

The rearrangement uses TRBV24-1 and TRBJ2-5; 14 nucleotides agree with TRBD2. The CDR3 has 17 amino acids. Germline V gives CDR1 KGHDR, CDR2 SFDVKD. With V trimmed by 3 bases and J by 5 bases, 7 bases remained unmatched. The CDR3 protein is CATSDSGRTSGRETQYF. DNA for the CDR3: TGTGCCACCAGTGATAGTGGGCGGACTAGCGGGAGGGAGACCCAGTACTTC.

The rearrangement links TRBV27 to TRBJ2-1, with 8 bases fitting TRBD1. CDR1 MNHEY and CDR2 SMNVEV come from the germline V gene (reference sequence). CDR3 length equals 16 residues. Trimming removed 5 bases from V and 4 bases from J; junction bases left unmatched: 10. As DNA, the CDR3 is TGTGCCAGCAGTCCCGCAGGGGGCCGTACTTACAATGAGCAGTTCTTC. This sequence encodes CASSPAGGRTYNEQFF.

This clonotype was observed a handful of times. The chain combines TRBV6-2 or TRBV6-3 with TRBJ2-3; TRBD2 agrees at 11 bases. Germline trimming cut 6 bases from V and 2 bases from J; bases unmatched to any gene: 4. CDR3 size: 15 residues. CDR1 is MNHEY, CDR2 SVGEGT, per germline. CDR3 in DNA: TGTGCCAGCAGACTAGCGGGAGAGTTCACAGATACGCAGTATTTT. This codes for CASRLAGEFTDTQYF.

This clonotype was detected ten times or more. The chain recombines TRBV6-2 or TRBV6-3 with TRBJ2-6, with TRBD1 matching over 7 bases. Germline CDR1 and CDR2: MNHEY and SVGEGT. The CDR3 totals 15 residues. V lost 4 bases, J lost 1 base, and 1 base stayed unmatched. This CDR3 is CASSSTGSGANVLTF. The DNA of the CDR3 is TGTGCCAGCAGTTCGACAGGGTCTGGGGCCAACGTCCTGACTTTC.

This clonotype occurred many times. V is TRBV20-1 and J is TRBJ1-1, with D perhaps TRBD1 (6 bases). The CDR3 spans 14 residues. Per germline, CDR1 DFQATT and CDR2 SNEGSKA (reference sequence). Deletions cut 2 bases from V and 4 bases from J, with 14 bases between. The CDR3 DNA reads as TGCAGTGCTAGACTCAGGGGTTGGGGCACTGAAGCTTTCTTT. Translation: CSARLRGWGTEAFF.